The source of this TCR beta chain is a study of blood T cells in healthy people across ages. Overall study results and limits: Roughly linear declines in TCR beta diversity per million T cells occurred with age.

To note about this clonotype: The target antigen is unknown.

V was trimmed by 4 bases and J by 3 bases, leaving 10 bases between them. Per the germline V gene, CDR1 is SGHRS and CDR2 is YFSETQ. This CDR3 has 13 amino acids. A second 7 to 11 cycle PCR used barcoded and J-beta primers. TCRdb ran MiXCR on the 5' RACE reads and lists one entry per CDR3 protein. In the table there are about 1.5 million distinct CDR3 sequences, approximately 40% of which are singletons. V usage is TRBV5-1 and J usage is TRBJ1-2; no definite D call. The receptor comes from a woman aged 18-29 years in good health. Sequencing input: blood. CDR3 region: CASSPGIYYGYTF. The CDR3 DNA reads as TGCGCCAGCAGCCCCGGGATCTACTATGGCTACACCTTC.